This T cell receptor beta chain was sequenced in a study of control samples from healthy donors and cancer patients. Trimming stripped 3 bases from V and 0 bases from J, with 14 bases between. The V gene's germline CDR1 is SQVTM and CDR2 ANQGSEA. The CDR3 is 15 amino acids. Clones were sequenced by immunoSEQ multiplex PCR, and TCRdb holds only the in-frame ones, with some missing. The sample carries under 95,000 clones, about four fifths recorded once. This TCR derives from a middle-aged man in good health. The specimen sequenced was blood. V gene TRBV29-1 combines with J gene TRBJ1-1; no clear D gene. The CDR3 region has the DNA TGCAGCGTTGAGACGGAGGGAGTTTTGAACACTGAAGCTTTCTTT. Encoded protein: CSVETEGVLNTEAFF.